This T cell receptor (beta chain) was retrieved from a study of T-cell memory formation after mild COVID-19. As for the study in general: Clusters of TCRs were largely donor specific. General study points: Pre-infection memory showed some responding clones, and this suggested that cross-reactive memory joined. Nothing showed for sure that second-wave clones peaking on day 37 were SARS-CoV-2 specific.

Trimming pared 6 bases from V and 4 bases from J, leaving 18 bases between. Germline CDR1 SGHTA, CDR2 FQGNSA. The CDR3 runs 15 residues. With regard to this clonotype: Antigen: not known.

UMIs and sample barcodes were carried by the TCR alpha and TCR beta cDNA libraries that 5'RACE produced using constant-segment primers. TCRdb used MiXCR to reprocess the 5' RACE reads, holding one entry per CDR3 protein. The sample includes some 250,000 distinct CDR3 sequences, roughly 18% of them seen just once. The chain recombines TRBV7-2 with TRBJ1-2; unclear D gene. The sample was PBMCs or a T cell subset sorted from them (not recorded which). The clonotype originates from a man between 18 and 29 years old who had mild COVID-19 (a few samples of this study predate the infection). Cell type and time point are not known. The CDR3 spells CASSRKDPWPYGYTF. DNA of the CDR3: TGTGCCAGCAGTCGAAAGGACCCTTGGCCCTATGGCTACACCTTC.